The 28 T cell receptor beta chains given below trace back to one sample, sequenced in a study of CD8 T cells in ankylosing spondylitis. TCRdb reprocessed the 5' RACE reads with MiXCR, giving one entry per CDR3 protein. The repertoire holds just over 150,000 distinct CDR3 sequences, about 18% seen once, with approximately 7.8% in the top ten. The sequenced material came from blood, either unsorted or a sorted T cell fraction (not recorded which). The receptors were sampled from a male donor with ankylosing spondylitis or in good health (not recorded which).

The V gene is TRBV28, the J gene TRBJ2-5; 14 bases map to TRBD2. The CDR3 has 15 residues. Germline V lookup: CDR1 MDHEN, CDR2 SYDVKM. V shed 4 bases, J shed 5 bases, and the junction held 3 bases outside the gene matches. The CDR3 DNA follows: TGTGCCAGCAGTTGGGGACTAGCGGGAGAGGAGACCCAGTACTTC. It specifies CASSWGLAGEETQYF.

J is TRBJ2-5 and V is TRBV10-3; 9 bases are a match to TRBD1. From germline, CDR1 is ENHRY and CDR2 SYGVKD. V trimming: 2 bases; J trimming: 7 bases; junction bases outside the gene matches: 5. This CDR3 has 14 residues. CDR3 sequence: CAISEGQGYGTQYF. The CDR3 DNA is TGTGCCATCAGTGAGGGACAGGGGTACGGGACCCAGTACTTC.

This clonotype was seen more than once but under ten times. The CDR3 nucleotides are TGTGCCAGCAGCCAAACGGGCGGGAGAGCGAACATTCAGTACTTC. Its protein product is CASSQTGGRANIQYF. The chain is built from TRBV2 and TRBJ2-4; 7 positions match TRBD2. Per germline, CDR1 SNHLY and CDR2 FYNNEI. The length of the CDR3 is 15 residues. V gave up 6 bases and J gave up 7 bases; unmatched junction bases: 12.

This clonotype has only one observation. Germline is not matched at one junction end, which may reflect a read error. The chain combines TRBV12-3 or TRBV12-4 with TRBJ2-5; 7 bases align to TRBD2. The CDR3 contains 13 residues. The CDR3 is CTSGGSSQETQYF. The DNA of the CDR3 is TGTACCAGCGGCGGGAGTTCCCAAGAGACCCAGTACTTC.

The V gene is TRBV11-1, the J gene TRBJ1-1; 7 positions agree with TRBD1. The V gene end was trimmed by 1 base and the J gene end by 1 base; junction bases not matched to a gene: 3. The CDR3 runs to 15 residues. CDR1 is SGHAT, CDR2 FQDESV, per germline (reference sequence). The CDR3 loop reads CASSLEGAWNTEAFF. CDR3 nucleotide sequence: TGTGCCAGCAGCTTAGAGGGGGCCTGGAACACTGAAGCTTTCTTT.

The genes are TRBV5-5 and TRBJ2-2; D is perhaps TRBD1 (5 bases). The CDR3 length is 15 residues. V lost 6 bases, J lost 6 bases, and 18 bases lay in between. CDR1 SGHKS and CDR2 YYEKEE come from the germline V gene (reference sequence). The CDR3 sequence is CASNPEGELAGELFF. The CDR3, as DNA: TGTGCCAGCAACCCGGAAGGGGAATTGGCCGGGGAGCTGTTTTTT.

The chain has TRBV7-6 and TRBJ2-1, with 8 bases identical to TRBD1. V lost 5 bases, J lost 7 bases, and 16 bases stayed unmatched. The CDR3 has 17 amino acids. Germline-derived CDR1 and CDR2 are SGHVS and FNYEAQ. The CDR3 here is CASSQRTRQGLVNEQFF. The CDR3, as DNA: TGTGCCAGCAGCCAACGAACCAGACAGGGGTTGGTGAATGAGCAGTTCTTC.

This clonotype has only a few counts. The genes are TRBV12-3 or TRBV12-4 and TRBJ2-1, with D perhaps being TRBD1 or TRBD2 (7 bases each). The V end was cut by 3 bases, the J end by 9 bases, with 12 bases between. This CDR3 spans 13 amino acids. The CDR3 reads CASSLQGGSEQFF. For the CDR3, the DNA is TGTGCCAGCAGTTTGCAGGGGGGGAGTGAGCAGTTCTTC.

Comments on this clonotype: With a much larger clone just one base away, this may be a read error. J is TRBJ1-1 and V is TRBV10-3, with D possibly matching TRBD1 (6 bases). With 0 bases removed from V and 4 bases from J, the gap between germline ends came to 9 bases. Germline loops: CDR1 ENHRY, CDR2 SYGVKD. The CDR3 is made up of 14 amino acids. The CDR3 DNA follows: TGTGCCATCAGTGAGTCGGGCAGGGGCACTGAAGCTTTCTTT. Amino acids: CAISESGRGTEAFF.

This chain connects TRBV3-1 to TRBJ2-3; 7 bases match TRBD2. The junction had 1 base not matched to a gene; V was cut back by 4 bases and J by 6 bases. The V gene's germline CDR1 is LGHDT and CDR2 YNNKEL (reference sequence). The CDR3 runs to 12 residues. DNA for the CDR3: TGTGCCAGCAGCCCCGGGGGGGATACGCAGTATTTT. Translating gives CASSPGGDTQYF.

This clonotype was detected many times. V usage is TRBV9 and J usage is TRBJ1-1; maybe TRBD1 (5 bases). The CDR3 covers 16 residues. CDR1 is SGDLS, CDR2 YYNGEE, per germline. The germline V and J ends were trimmed by 2 bases and 0 bases, with 14 bases remaining between them. The CDR3 nucleotides read TGTGCCAGCAGCGTTGGGGCAGGATTCTTGAACACTGAAGCTTTCTTT. Protein: CASSVGAGFLNTEAFF.

This clonotype was seen many times. The V call is TRBV27, the J call TRBJ1-1, with D unclear. Trimming shortened V by 6 bases and J by 11 bases, and 13 bases separated the two germline ends. CDR1 is MNHEY, CDR2 SMNVEV, per germline (reference sequence). This CDR3 spans 11 amino acids. CDR3 in amino acids: CASRWATVAFF. In nucleotides, the CDR3 is TGTGCCAGCAGATGGGCCACTGTCGCTTTCTTT.

This clonotype was picked up a small number of times. This chain uses TRBV6-4 with TRBJ2-3; TRBD1 is a possible D gene (6 bases). The CDR3 consists of 14 residues. Germline assignment: CDR1 MRHNA and CDR2 SNTAGT. Trimming stripped 6 bases from V and 6 bases from J, with 16 bases between. The CDR3 loop reads CASSATGLRDTQYF. In nucleotides, the CDR3 is TGTGCCAGCAGCGCGACAGGCCTGCGGGATACGCAGTATTTT.

Comment on this clonotype: This sequence may be a read error, since a much larger clone differs from it by one base. The gene calls are TRBV5-1 and TRBJ2-1, with 7 bases fitting TRBD1. From germline, CDR1 is SGHRS and CDR2 YFSETQ. CDR3 length: 16 residues. The CDR3 is CAISYKKDRTYNEQFF. CDR3 coding DNA: TGCGCCATCAGCTACAAAAAGGACAGGACCTACAATGAGCAGTTCTTC.

This clonotype was counted ten times or more. The rearrangement joins TRBV5-1 to TRBJ2-1; D remains ambiguous. CDR3 size: 14 residues. The germline V and J ends were trimmed by 0 bases and 3 bases, with 7 bases remaining between them. Germline V gene data show CDR1 as SGHRS and CDR2 as YFSETQ. CDR3: CASSLESNYNEQFF. DNA of the CDR3: TGCGCCAGCAGCTTGGAATCCAACTACAATGAGCAGTTCTTC. The complete variable domain, with remaining parts taken from reference TRBV5-1 and TRBJ2-1, reads KAGVTQTPRYLIKTRGQQVTLSCSPISGHRSVSWYQQTPGQGLQFLFEYFSETQRNKGNFPGRFSGRQFSNSRSEMNVSTLELGDSALYLCASSLESNYNEQFFGPGTRLTVL.

The chain links TRBV7-2 to TRBJ2-7; the match to TRBD2 covers 12 bases. CDR3 length: 15 amino acids. CDR1 is SGHTA and CDR2 is FQGNSA in the germline V gene. With 0 bases clipped from V and 9 bases from J, the junction kept 6 bases outside the gene matches. The chain's CDR3 is CASSLARLAGAAQYF. The CDR3 nucleotides are TGTGCCAGCAGCTTAGCGAGACTAGCGGGAGCTGCGCAGTACTTC.

The CDR3 sequence is CASSPRGDSNTGELFF. The CDR3 region has the DNA TGTGCCAGCAGCCCCCGGGGGGACTCAAACACCGGGGAGCTGTTTTTT. The chain recombines TRBV9 with TRBJ2-2; TRBD2 matches 7 bases. The junction had 8 bases not matched to a gene; V was cut back by 4 bases and J by 2 bases. CDR1 SGDLS and CDR2 YYNGEE come from the germline V gene. This CDR3 is built from 16 residues.

The table lists this clonotype with many counts. The chain combines TRBV6-1 with TRBJ2-4; D possibly corresponds to TRBD1 (7 bases). This CDR3 contains 18 residues. Trimming removed 6 bases at V and 0 bases at J, with 21 bases between. Germline CDR1 is MNHNS and CDR2 is SASEGT. The CDR3 region is CASSPRRGQHLAKNIQYF. CDR3 in DNA: TGTGCCAGCAGCCCCCGGCGGGGACAGCATCTAGCCAAAAACATTCAGTACTTC.

This rearrangement joins TRBV5-8 to TRBJ1-2; D is possibly TRBD1 (6 bases). Germline V gene sequence: CDR1 SGHTS, CDR2 YDEGEE. V was pared by 4 bases and J by 0 bases, with 13 bases between. The CDR3 has 15 amino acids. Written as DNA, the CDR3 is TGTGCCAGCAGCCCAGCCCAGGGGTCTAACTATGGCTACACCTTC. Residues: CASSPAQGSNYGYTF.

This clonotype was observed at least ten times. The rearrangement links TRBV10-2 to TRBJ2-1, with D hard to call. V was clipped by 6 bases and J by 9 bases, with 15 bases between them. Germline V gene lookup returns CDR1 WSHSY and CDR2 SAAADI. This CDR3 region has 13 residues. The chain's CDR3 is CASSPPPGIEQFF. CDR3 nucleotide sequence: TGCGCCAGCAGCCCCCCGCCGGGCATTGAGCAGTTCTTC.

On this clonotype: This may be a read error, as it is one base from a much larger clone. The chain carries TRBV5-1 and TRBJ2-1; D remains ambiguous. This CDR3 spans 15 amino acids. CDR1 and CDR2 (germline): SGHRS, YFSETQ. The CDR3 sequence: CASSLVLNSYNERFF. The CDR3, as DNA: TGCGCCAGCAGCTTGGTCCTAAACTCCTACAATGAGCGGTTCTTC.

V usage is TRBV7-2 and J usage is TRBJ1-2, with 8 bases aligning to TRBD1. Germline-derived CDR1 and CDR2 are SGHTA and FQGNSA. Trimming at V came to 5 bases and at J to 8 bases, leaving 13 bases not matched to a gene. This CDR3 comprises 15 residues. The CDR3 region has the DNA TGTGCCAGCAGCCTCCCCGGGCAGGGGGCTGAAGGCTACACCTTC. Translated: CASSLPGQGAEGYTF.

The sample holds one count of this clonotype. The V and J genes are TRBV5-1 and TRBJ2-6, with D unclear. V shed 5 bases and J shed 1 base, with 10 bases lying between them. This CDR3 contains 15 residues. The V gene's germline CDR1 is SGHRS and CDR2 YFSETQ. The CDR3: CASSTILSGANVLTF. CDR3 in DNA: TGCGCCAGCAGTACGATCCTATCTGGGGCCAACGTCCTGACTTTC.

The table lists this clonotype with a few counts. A clone one base away is much larger, so this may be a read error. The chain has TRBV5-1 and TRBJ1-1; D unresolved. Trimming stripped 0 bases from V and 3 bases from J, with 6 bases between. Germline V CDR1 and CDR2: SGHRS, YFSETQ. CDR3 length: 13 residues. The CDR3 bases are TGCGCCAGCAGCTTGGAAGTGGACACTGAAGCTTTCTTT. It translates to CASSLEVDTEAFF.

This clonotype was seen only a few times. The rearrangement joins TRBV3-1 to TRBJ2-1; a weak D match, TRBD2 (5 bases). Germline CDR1 is LGHDT and CDR2 is YNNKEL (reference sequence). Deletions cut 2 bases from V and 6 bases from J, with 17 bases between. The CDR3 length is 16 residues. The CDR3 DNA is TGTGCCAGCAGCCAATCTTGGGCTAGCCCCGGCAATGAGCAGTTCTTC. Protein product: CASSQSWASPGNEQFF.

In this sample, this clonotype turned up many times. The chain uses TRBV5-1 and TRBJ2-1; TRBD2 might be the D (6 bases). The CDR3 consists of 16 residues. Looked up from germline, CDR1 is SGHRS and CDR2 is YFSETQ. Trimming removed 0 bases from V and 0 bases from J, with 10 bases in between. CDR3 coding DNA: TGCGCCAGCAGCTTGGCAGGACTAATCTCCTACAATGAGCAGTTCTTC. Residues: CASSLAGLISYNEQFF.

The chain recombines TRBV20-1 with TRBJ1-6, with TRBD1 identical over 11 bases. This CDR3 comprises 14 residues. Losses at the gene ends were 1 base for V and 9 bases for J; bases not matched to a gene: 2. Germline V gene sequence: CDR1 DFQATT, CDR2 SNEGSKA (reference sequence). CDR3 DNA sequence: TGCAGTGCTAGAGGGGGGACAGGGGGTTCACCCCTCCACTTT. Translating gives CSARGGTGGSPLHF.

This clonotype was detected ten times or more. The gene calls are TRBV28 and TRBJ1-1; D is ambiguous. The germline V gene has CDR1 MDHEN and CDR2 SYDVKM. Trimming took off 6 bases at V and 4 bases at J, with 6 bases between the two ends. There are 11 residues in the CDR3. CDR3 protein: CASRSITEAFF. CDR3 nucleotide sequence: TGTGCCAGCAGGTCAATCACTGAAGCTTTCTTT.